This T cell receptor (beta chain) was recovered during a study of cytomegalovirus exposure and HLA in healthy donors. Study-wide points: The study assumed roughly uniform donor sequencing depth for presence/absence analyses. Common viral pathogens seemed, in a later analysis, to connect with several of the most significant clusters. Likely technical artifact: a cluster of highly shared sequence variants. Available immune exposure information covered CMV serostatus only.

The ends were cut back, 4 bases at V and 0 bases at J, with 11 bases in the middle. The CDR3 spans 14 residues. The germline V gene encodes CDR1 SGHRS and CDR2 YFSETQ. PCR was performed using 60 Vbeta and 13 Jbeta primers. Generated by immunoSEQ multiplex PCR, the TCRdb table keeps only in-frame clones and is missing some. The sample has about 140,000 clones; more than 70% are singletons. Concerning this clone itself: Its target is unknown.

This clonotype originated in a male donor in good health and CMV-seronegative. The sample consisted of PBMCs. The genes are TRBV5-1 and TRBJ2-7; D unclear. The CDR3 is CASSPGPPSYEQYF. As DNA, the CDR3 is TGCGCCAGCAGCCCAGGTCCCCCCTCCTACGAGCAGTACTTC.